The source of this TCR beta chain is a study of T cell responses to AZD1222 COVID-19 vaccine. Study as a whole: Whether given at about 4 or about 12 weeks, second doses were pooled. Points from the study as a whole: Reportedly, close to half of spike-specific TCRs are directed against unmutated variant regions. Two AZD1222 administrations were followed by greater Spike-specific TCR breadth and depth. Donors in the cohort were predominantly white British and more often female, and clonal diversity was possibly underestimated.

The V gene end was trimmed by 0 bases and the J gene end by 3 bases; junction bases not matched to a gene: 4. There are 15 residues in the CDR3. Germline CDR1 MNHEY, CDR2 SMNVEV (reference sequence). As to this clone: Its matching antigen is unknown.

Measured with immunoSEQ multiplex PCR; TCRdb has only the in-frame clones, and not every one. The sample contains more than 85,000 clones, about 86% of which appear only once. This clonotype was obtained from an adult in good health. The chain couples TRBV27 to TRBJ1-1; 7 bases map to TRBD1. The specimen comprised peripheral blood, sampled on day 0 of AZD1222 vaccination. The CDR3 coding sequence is TGTGCCAGCAGTTTATCAGGGGGCGCGTACACTGAAGCTTTCTTT. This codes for CASSLSGGAYTEAFF.